These 15 T cell receptor beta chains came from one sample sequenced in a study of blood T cell repertoires in COVID-19. Assay: immunoSEQ multiplex PCR; the TCRdb copy retains only in-frame clones and omits some. The data contain some 110,000 clones, 75% to 90% of them singletons. Input material: peripheral blood. The receptor source for this set is a human donor in a cohort sampled during active COVID-19.

DNA for the CDR3: TGTGCCAGCAGTCACGAGGGCCCTGGAAACACCATATATTTT. It encodes CASSHEGPGNTIYF. The chain carries TRBV6-5 and TRBJ1-3; D unresolved. The germline V gene encodes CDR1 MNHEY and CDR2 SVGAGI. Trimming cost V 5 bases and J 2 bases, with 10 bases left between them. The CDR3 covers 14 residues.

The rearrangement uses TRBV3-1 (or the pseudogene TRBV3-2) and TRBJ1-1, with D possibly TRBD1 on 5 matching bases. V was shortened by 4 bases and J by 1 base, with 16 bases between the two germline ends. Per germline, CDR1 LGHDT and CDR2 YNNKEL (reference sequence). The CDR3 is 16 residues long. CDR3 nucleotides: TGTGCCAGCAGCCTGGCGGCACCCGGGGGGAACACTGAAGCTTTCTTT. This codes for CASSLAAPGGNTEAFF.

The chain links TRBV5-1 to TRBJ2-1; TRBD1 matches 7 bases. V was clipped by 2 bases and J by 10 bases; unmatched bases: 6. Germline CDR1 and CDR2: SGHRS and YFSETQ. The CDR3 loop spans 13 amino acids. CDR3 nucleotide sequence: TGCGCCAGCAGCTTCACAGGGGTGGGGGAGCAGTTCTTC. It codes for CASSFTGVGEQFF.

In its sample, this clone was seen a few times. V and J are TRBV4-1 and TRBJ1-6; a possible D gene is TRBD1 (5 bases). Trimming took off 2 bases at V and 11 bases at J, with 10 bases between the two ends. CDR3 size: 13 residues. CDR1 is MGHRA and CDR2 is YSYEKL in the germline V gene. The CDR3 region is CASSQTGGTPLHF. CDR3 in DNA: TGCGCCAGCAGCCAAACAGGTGGAACACCCCTCCACTTT.

The V gene is TRBV18, the J gene TRBJ2-1; TRBD2 agrees at 11 bases. Germline V gene data show CDR1 as KGHSH and CDR2 as LQKENI. The CDR3 sequence is 16 residues long. Unmatched junction bases numbered 5, after V lost 0 bases and J lost 7 bases. The chain's CDR3 is CASSPPSGGAGNEQFF. The CDR3 DNA sequence: TGTGCCAGCTCACCACCTAGCGGGGGGGCGGGGAATGAGCAGTTCTTC.

The chain recombines TRBV5-6 with TRBJ2-5; the D is unclear. CDR3 length: 14 amino acids. Germline V gene lookup returns CDR1 SGHDT and CDR2 YYEEEE. Deletions cut 0 bases from V and 7 bases from J, with 13 bases between. The CDR3 region is CASSLVASMGTQYF. Here the CDR3 DNA reads TGTGCCAGCAGCTTGGTGGCTAGTATGGGGACCCAGTACTTC.

The rearrangement links TRBV12-3 or TRBV12-4 to TRBJ1-2; TRBD1 aligns across 9 bases. The CDR3 has 13 residues. Unmatched junction bases numbered 3, after V lost 6 bases and J lost 4 bases. The CDR3 spells CASRQGASYGYTF. In DNA form, the CDR3 reads TGTGCCAGCAGACAGGGGGCCTCCTATGGCTACACCTTC.

The genes are TRBV7-6 and TRBJ2-5; unclear D gene. The germline V gene has CDR1 SGHVS and CDR2 FNYEAQ. This CDR3 is built from 13 residues. Trimming took off 0 bases at V and 5 bases at J, with 7 bases between the two ends. As DNA, the CDR3 is TGTGCCAGCAGCTTAGCTAGCCGCGAGACCCAGTACTTC. Its protein product is CASSLASRETQYF.

The chain combines TRBV6-5 with TRBJ1-1, with 7 positions matching TRBD1. The junction had 13 bases not matched to a gene; V was cut back by 7 bases and J by 5 bases. Germline V CDR1 and CDR2: MNHEY, SVGAGI. This CDR3 spans 15 amino acids. In nucleotides, the CDR3 is TGTGCCAGCACCTTAAATACCAGACAGGGTACTGAAGCTTTCTTT. It specifies CASTLNTRQGTEAFF.

The chain carries TRBV13 and TRBJ2-2; TRBD1 agrees at 8 bases. The CDR3 length is 13 residues. V dropped 5 bases and J dropped 7; count of bases not matched to a gene: 3. Germline CDR1 and CDR2: PRHDT and FYEKMQ (reference sequence). The CDR3 bases are TGTGCCAGCAGCCCCAGGGGGCTCGGGGAGCTGTTTTTT. Its translation: CASSPRGLGELFF.

The J gene is TRBJ1-2, the V gene TRBV6-5; no definite D call. This CDR3 spans 12 amino acids. Germline V gene data show CDR1 as MNHEY and CDR2 as SVGAGI. Deletions cut 6 bases from V and 3 bases from J, with 8 bases between. The CDR3 region is CASRTDYYGYTF. DNA of the CDR3: TGTGCCAGCAGAACGGACTACTATGGCTACACCTTC.

The chain links TRBV28 to TRBJ2-7, with 8 bases aligning to TRBD1. The CDR3 totals 15 residues. V shed 8 bases, J shed 1 base, and the junction held 10 bases outside the gene matches. Germline CDR1 and CDR2: MDHEN and SYDVKM. CDR3 sequence: CASSGGTASSYEQYF. In nucleotides, the CDR3 is TGTGCCAGCTCAGGGGGCACCGCCTCTTCCTACGAGCAGTACTTC. Drawing the rest from reference TRBV28 and TRBJ2-7, the complete variable domain is DVKVTQSSRYLVKRTGEKVFLECVQDMDHENMFWYRQDPGLGLRLIYFSYDVKMKEKGDIPEGYSVSREKKERFSLILESASTNQTSMYLCASSGGTASSYEQYFGPGTRLTVT.

The chain links TRBV5-3 to TRBJ2-1; tentative D call: TRBD2 (7 bases). TRBV5-3 is an open reading frame, and its role is uncertain. This CDR3 is 15 amino acids long. The V end was cut by 5 bases, the J end by 7 bases, with 19 bases between. CDR3 DNA: TGTGCCAGAAGTCAACGACTAGGGGGGGTAAATGAGCAGTTCTTC. Its translation: CARSQRLGGVNEQFF.

The J gene is TRBJ2-2, the V gene TRBV27, with D tentatively TRBD2 (6 bases). CDR1 is MNHEY, CDR2 SMNVEV, per germline (reference sequence). The length of the CDR3 is 15 residues. V gave up 5 bases and J gave up 1 base, with 11 bases separating them. CDR3 DNA sequence: TGTGCCAGCAGTCCGACTAGAGTGAACACCGGGGAGCTGTTTTTT. Its protein is CASSPTRVNTGELFF.

The V call is TRBV25-1, the J call TRBJ1-2; TRBD1 is a possible D gene (5 bases). The germline V gene has CDR1 MGHDK and CDR2 SYGVNS. The CDR3 totals 16 residues. V shed 3 bases and J shed 4 bases, with 18 bases lying between them. Here the CDR3 DNA reads TGTGCCAGCAGTGACCAAGGACACCCCTCGGGCTATGGCTACACCTTC. Its protein is CASSDQGHPSGYGYTF.